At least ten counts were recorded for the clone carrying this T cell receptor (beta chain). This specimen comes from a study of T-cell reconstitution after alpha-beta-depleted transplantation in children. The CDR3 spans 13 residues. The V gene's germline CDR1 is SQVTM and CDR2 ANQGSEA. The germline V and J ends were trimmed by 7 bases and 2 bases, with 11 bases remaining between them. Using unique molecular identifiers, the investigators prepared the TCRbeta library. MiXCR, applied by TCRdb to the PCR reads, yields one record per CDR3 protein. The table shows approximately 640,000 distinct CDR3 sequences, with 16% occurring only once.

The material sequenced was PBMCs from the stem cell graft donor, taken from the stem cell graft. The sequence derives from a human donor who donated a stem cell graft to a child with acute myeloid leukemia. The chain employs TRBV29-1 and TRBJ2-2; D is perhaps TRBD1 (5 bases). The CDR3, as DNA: TGCAGCGCCGGACACCTCAACACCGGGGAGCTGTTTTTT. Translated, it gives CSAGHLNTGELFF.